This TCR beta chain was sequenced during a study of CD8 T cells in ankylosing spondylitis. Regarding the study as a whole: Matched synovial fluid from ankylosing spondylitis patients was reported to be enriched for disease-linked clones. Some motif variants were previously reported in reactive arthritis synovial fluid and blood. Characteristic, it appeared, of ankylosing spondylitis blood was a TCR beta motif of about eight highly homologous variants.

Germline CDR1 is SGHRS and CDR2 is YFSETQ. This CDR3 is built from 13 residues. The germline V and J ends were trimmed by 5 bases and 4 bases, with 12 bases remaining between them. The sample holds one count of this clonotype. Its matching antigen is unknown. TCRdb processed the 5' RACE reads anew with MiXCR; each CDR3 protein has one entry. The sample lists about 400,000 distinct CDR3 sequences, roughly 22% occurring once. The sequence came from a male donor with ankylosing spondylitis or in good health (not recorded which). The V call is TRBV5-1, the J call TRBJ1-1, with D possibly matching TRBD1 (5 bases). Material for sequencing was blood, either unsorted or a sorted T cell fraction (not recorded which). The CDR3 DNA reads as TGCGCCAGCAGGGGGGACGCGCGCACTGAAGCTTTCTTT. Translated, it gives CASRGDARTEAFF.